These 27 T cell receptor beta chains came from one sample sequenced in a study of identical twins. TCRdb passed the 5' RACE reads through MiXCR, listing each CDR3 protein once. The sample holds a few hundred thousand distinct CDR3 sequences, roughly 12% seen once. This sample was shared with a second study, whose subject was yellow fever vaccine responses in identical twins.

The sequencing input was CD8+ T cells sorted from blood. The receptors were gathered from a woman aged 18-30 years in good health.

The chain employs TRBV19 and TRBJ2-7, with 11 bases that match TRBD2. The CDR3 has 16 amino acids. CDR1 and CDR2 from the germline V gene are LNHDA and SQIVND (reference sequence). After removal of 2 bases from V and 4 bases from J, the junction contained 7 bases not matched to a gene. CDR3 loop: CASSITLAGGTYEQYF. DNA of the CDR3: TGTGCCAGTAGTATAACCCTAGCGGGAGGCACATACGAGCAGTACTTC.

The chain couples TRBV20-1 to TRBJ2-1, with TRBD2 identical over 8 bases. The CDR3 length is 16 residues. Looked up from germline, CDR1 is DFQATT and CDR2 is SNEGSKA (reference sequence). After removal of 0 bases from V and 6 bases from J, the junction contained 10 bases not matched to a gene. CDR3 sequence: CSARDYPGGPVNEQFF. The CDR3 DNA reads as TGCAGTGCTAGAGATTACCCGGGAGGGCCAGTCAATGAGCAGTTCTTC.

V and J are TRBV14 and TRBJ2-7; the match to TRBD2 covers 8 bases. Germline CDR1 reads SGHDN; CDR2 reads FVKESK. This CDR3 has 17 amino acids. The J segment lost 0 bases and the V segment lost 4 bases, leaving 11 bases of the junction unmatched. In DNA form, the CDR3 reads TGTGCCAGCAGCCGATTCGCGGGAGGATTAAGCTCCTACGAGCAGTACTTC. Encoded protein: CASSRFAGGLSSYEQYF.

This clonotype was recorded only once. The chain uses TRBV10-1 and TRBJ2-1, with TRBD2 matching 12 bases. This CDR3 is built from 16 residues. The germline CDR1 and CDR2 sequences are WNHNN and SYGVQD (reference sequence). V was clipped by 7 bases and J by 2 bases; unmatched bases: 6. CDR3 coding DNA: TGCGCCAGCACTTCGACTAGCGGGGGAACCTACAATGAGCAGTTCTTC. It yields the protein CASTSTSGGTYNEQFF.

J is TRBJ2-1 and V is TRBV12-3 or TRBV12-4; D may be TRBD2 (7 bases). CDR3 length equals 13 residues. Trimming left V 7 bases short and J 4 bases short, with 11 bases between. The CDR3 region is CASKGDYYNEQFF. CDR3 bases: TGTGCCAGCAAGGGGGACTATTACAATGAGCAGTTCTTC.

The chain combines TRBV3-1 with TRBJ2-5; 8 bases are shared with TRBD1. The ends lost 2 bases at V and 5 bases at J; junction bases unmatched: 10. Germline values: CDR1 LGHDT, CDR2 YNNKEL (reference sequence). This CDR3 contains 16 residues. This CDR3 is CASSQYPGGAGETQYF. DNA of the CDR3: TGTGCCAGCAGCCAATATCCAGGGGGCGCAGGGGAGACCCAGTACTTC.

The chain links TRBV20-1 to TRBJ2-7; maybe TRBD2 (6 bases). Germline-derived CDR1 and CDR2 are DFQATT and SNEGSKA (reference sequence). The CDR3 covers 14 residues. Trimming shortened V by 3 bases and J by 4 bases, and 16 bases separated the two germline ends. The CDR3 protein is CSASGSGSSYEQYF. The CDR3 coding sequence is TGCAGTGCTAGCGGGAGCGGCTCTAGTTACGAGCAGTACTTC.

The chain combines TRBV9 with TRBJ2-1; D is possibly TRBD2 (6 bases). CDR1 and CDR2 (germline): SGDLS, YYNGEE. V lost 3 bases and J 0 bases, leaving 13 bases between the germline ends. The CDR3 runs 16 residues. The CDR3 nucleotides are TGTGCCAGCAGCGCCTTAGCGGTGAGCTCCTACAATGAGCAGTTCTTC. This encodes CASSALAVSSYNEQFF.

This sequence joins TRBV11-2 and TRBJ2-7; no clear D. This CDR3 spans 14 amino acids. CDR1 and CDR2 from the germline V gene are SGHAT and FQNNGV. V lost 5 bases to trimming and J lost 4 bases, with 15 bases between them. In nucleotides, the CDR3 is TGTGCCAGCAGCCTCCGGCCAGGCGGATACGAGCAGTACGTC. Translation gives CASSLRPGGYEQYV.

In its sample, this clonotype was seen a few times. This chain joins TRBV14 and TRBJ2-7; D uncertain. V was cut by 4 bases and J by 4 bases, with 14 bases left in between. Germline V lookup: CDR1 SGHDN, CDR2 FVKESK. This CDR3 has 14 residues. CDR3 sequence (DNA): TGTGCCAGCAGCCCACACCCCTACCGATACGAGCAGTACTTC. This sequence encodes CASSPHPYRYEQYF.

This rearrangement joins TRBV5-1 to TRBJ2-3; no clear D. Germline V gene lookup returns CDR1 SGHRS and CDR2 YFSETQ. The CDR3 is made up of 15 amino acids. Trimming removed 0 bases at V and 2 bases at J, with 10 bases between. CDR3 residues: CASSLEAPITDTQYF. The CDR3 bases are TGCGCCAGCAGCTTGGAGGCCCCGATCACAGATACGCAGTATTTT.

This clonotype was seen only a few times. This sequence joins TRBV12-3 or TRBV12-4 and TRBJ2-2; 11 positions agree with TRBD2. V was clipped by 2 bases and J by 6 bases; unmatched bases: 2. CDR3 size: 15 residues. CDR3 in amino acids: CASSLKGLAAGELFF. The CDR3 DNA sequence: TGTGCCAGCAGTTTAAAGGGACTAGCGGCCGGGGAGCTGTTTTTT.

This clonotype was seen only a few times. The chain combines TRBV6-5 with TRBJ2-1, with 8 bases aligning to TRBD1. Germline V gene sequence: CDR1 MNHEY, CDR2 SVGAGI. V trimming: 0 bases; J trimming: 2 bases; junction bases outside the gene matches: 6. This CDR3 has 17 residues. Here the CDR3 DNA reads TGTGCCAGCAGTTACTCGAGGGCACAGGGGGCCTACAATGAGCAGTTCTTC. As protein: CASSYSRAQGAYNEQFF.

In this sample, this clonotype turned up a few times. The genes are TRBV10-3 and TRBJ2-3; D is unclear. The CDR3 consists of 15 residues. Trimming removed 5 bases from V and 2 bases from J, with 14 bases in between. The germline V gene has CDR1 ENHRY and CDR2 SYGVKD. The CDR3 region has the DNA TGTGCCATCAGTACACCACCGGGCGTCACAGATACGCAGTATTTT. It is translated as CAISTPPGVTDTQYF.

This chain links TRBV24-1 with TRBJ2-7, with 9 bases that match TRBD1. J lost 12 bases, V lost 4 bases, and 6 bases had no gene match. This CDR3 is built from 12 residues. In germline, CDR1 is KGHDR, CDR2 SFDVKD. The CDR3 sequence: CATSDPGDRAYF. The CDR3 region has the DNA TGTGCCACCAGTGACCCGGGGGACAGGGCGTACTTC.

The chain uses TRBV4-1 and TRBJ2-2, with D possibly TRBD2 on 6 matching bases. The CDR3 runs 16 residues. Deletions cut 0 bases from V and 3 bases from J, with 11 bases between. Germline V gene lookup returns CDR1 MGHRA and CDR2 YSYEKL. The CDR3: CASSQEEGQYTGELFF. Written as DNA, the CDR3 is TGCGCCAGCAGCCAAGAGGAGGGGCAGTACACCGGGGAGCTGTTTTTT.

This clonotype was observed a handful of times. V is TRBV2 and J is TRBJ1-5; maybe TRBD1 (5 bases). This CDR3 spans 15 amino acids. Trimming took 5 bases from V and 4 from J, leaving 15 bases between them. CDR1 and CDR2 from the germline V gene are SNHLY and FYNNEI. The CDR3 loop is CASSYSQESNQPQHF. The DNA for the CDR3 is TGTGCCAGCAGTTACTCACAGGAGTCAAATCAGCCCCAGCATTTT.

This chain uses TRBV20-1 with TRBJ2-1; D is undetermined. This CDR3 comprises 11 residues. With 0 bases removed from V and 5 bases from J, the gap between germline ends came to 2 bases. Germline lookup yields CDR1 DFQATT and CDR2 SNEGSKA (reference sequence). Written as DNA, the CDR3 is TGCAGTGCTAGAGAAGACAATGAGCAGTTCTTC. As protein: CSAREDNEQFF.

The V and J genes are TRBV13 and TRBJ2-1; TRBD1 agrees at 11 bases. The CDR3 extends over 24 amino acids. V was pared by 0 bases and J by 0 bases, with 22 bases of the junction left unmatched. Germline CDR1 PRHDT, CDR2 FYEKMQ (reference sequence). CDR3 amino acids: CASSLGGTGGFTVLERNSYNEQFF. As DNA, the CDR3 is TGTGCCAGCAGCTTAGGCGGGACAGGGGGGTTTACGGTCCTGGAGCGGAACTCCTACAATGAGCAGTTCTTC.

This clonotype was observed at least ten times. The chain employs TRBV6-5 and TRBJ1-1, with D uncertain. CDR1 is MNHEY, CDR2 SVGAGI, per germline. The V and J ends lost 3 bases and 1 base respectively, with 6 bases between them. CDR3 size: 13 residues. The CDR3 DNA reads as TGTGCCAGCAGTTATACAGAGAACACTGAAGCTTTCTTT. Amino acid sequence: CASSYTENTEAFF.

This clonotype was recorded many times. J is TRBJ2-3 and V is TRBV29-1, with TRBD1 matching over 7 bases. The V gene's germline CDR1 is SQVTM and CDR2 ANQGSEA. The J segment lost 4 bases and the V segment lost 7 bases, leaving 2 bases of the junction unmatched. This CDR3 is built from 11 residues. The CDR3 region is CSGGTADTQYF. The CDR3 nucleotides are TGCAGCGGTGGGACAGCAGATACGCAGTATTTT.

This clonotype was counted only a few times. The chain joins TRBV5-1 to TRBJ2-7, with D tentatively TRBD2 (6 bases). Trimming removed 0 bases from V and 0 bases from J, with 13 bases in between. The CDR3 extends over 16 amino acids. In germline, CDR1 is SGHRS, CDR2 YFSETQ. In nucleotides, the CDR3 is TGCGCCAGCAGCTTGGATCCGGGCGGGATCTCCTACGAGCAGTACTTC. It codes for CASSLDPGGISYEQYF.

The rearrangement uses TRBV28 and TRBJ1-2; no reliable D call. The CDR3 extends over 12 amino acids. From germline, CDR1 is MDHEN and CDR2 SYDVKM. Trimming took 7 bases from V and 6 from J, leaving 12 bases between them. The CDR3: CASTMGGNGYTF. CDR3 DNA: TGTGCCAGCACCATGGGTGGGAATGGCTACACCTTC.

This chain links TRBV12-3 or TRBV12-4 with TRBJ1-1, with TRBD1 as a possible D gene (6 bases). The CDR3 totals 15 residues. V was trimmed by 3 bases and J by 3 bases, leaving 14 bases between them. CDR3 DNA: TGTGCCAGCAGTTTGGACAGAGGCCGGGACACTGAAGCTTTCTTT. Translation gives CASSLDRGRDTEAFF.

The gene calls are TRBV29-1 and TRBJ2-2, with 8 bases matching TRBD1. V lost 3 bases to trimming and J lost 6 bases; unmatched junction nucleotides: 12. This CDR3 is built from 16 residues. CDR1 is SQVTM, CDR2 ANQGSEA, per germline. This chain's CDR3 is CSVEGQGAREAGELFF. The CDR3 DNA follows: TGCAGCGTTGAGGGGCAGGGGGCGCGTGAGGCCGGGGAGCTGTTTTTT.

This chain connects TRBV7-8 to TRBJ2-1; D remains unclear. The CDR3 runs to 12 residues. In germline, CDR1 is SGHVS, CDR2 FQNEAQ. Deletions cut 5 bases from V and 5 bases from J, with 7 bases between. The CDR3 reads CASSKSNNEQFF. The CDR3 bases are TGTGCCAGCAGCAAATCGAACAATGAGCAGTTCTTC.

This clonotype was observed once. The chain joins TRBV28 to TRBJ1-5, with unresolved D. The V end was cut by 2 bases, the J end by 8 bases, with 4 bases between. Germline V gene lookup returns CDR1 MDHEN and CDR2 SYDVKM. The CDR3 has 11 residues. CDR3 residues: CASSLGEPQHF. The CDR3 coding sequence is TGTGCCAGCAGTTTAGGGGAGCCCCAGCATTTT. The full variable domain, with the rest looked up from reference TRBV28 and TRBJ1-5, is DVKVTQSSRYLVKRTGEKVFLECVQDMDHENMFWYRQDPGLGLRLIYFSYDVKMKEKGDIPEGYSVSREKKERFSLILESASTNQTSMYLCASSLGEPQHFGDGTRLSIL.